This TCR beta chain was recovered during a study of blood T cell repertoires in COVID-19 (dated by TCRdb to 2018 to 2020). The study in broad terms: The collaborator samples originated in the United States, Italy and Spain and spanned the acute and convalescent phases of COVID-19. Where HLA class I and class II types were available, the types were taken from metadata supplied by the sample provider, not from assay-based typing. The material from the prospective study consisted of cDNA or gDNA derived from T cells, B-cell-depleted T cells, or PBMCs. Subjects who had been exposed to COVID-19, were actively infected with it, or had recovered from it provided the deeply sampled blood TCRbeta repertoires that made up the dataset. The repertoires were released in a freely available public database meant as a resource for research on the immune response to SARS-CoV-2. Samples came from the ongoing ImmuneRACE study (first 160 participants) plus 1,254 subjects from 6 global collaborators. The sample metadata nearly always contained a de-identified subject ID, COVID-19 status, age in years and sex.

Counted from cysteine to phenylalanine, this CDR3 has 11 amino acids. Only CDR3 DNA remains: 33 bases, in frame from the first base. The germline V gene (reference sequence) provides CDR1 DFQATT and CDR2 SNEGSKA. V lost 3 bases and J lost 4 bases; the stretch between them is 6 bases long. TCRbeta CDR3 regions were amplified from genomic DNA using the immunoSEQ Assay, a bias-controlled multiplex PCR. The source study handled its data this way. Nucleated cell counts per sample were estimated from amplification of reference gene primers within the assay. Sequence reads were collapsed and filtered to measure the absolute abundance of every unique TCRbeta CDR3 rearrangement. For each sample, productive Simpson clonality was calculated as the square root of Simpson's diversity index across productive rearrangements. TCRdb mirrors the immuneACCESS table, restricted to in-frame sequences. Some clones are absent from its copies; in checked studies, under half trace to an unresolved V gene, and the reason for the others is unknown. Clone size and the V and J calls come from that table; the DNA yielded D and trimming. This sample comprises under 300,000 clones, 85% to 90% of them detected only once. Roughly 3.7% of the sample belongs to the ten largest clones.

The collaborating institutions used their own protocols to collect whole blood in K2EDTA tubes. For TCRbeta analysis, collaborators shipped samples as frozen whole blood, isolated PBMCs, or DNA extracted from either of those sample types. What the authors observed across the whole study: The amount of clinical and demographic metadata varied by source and participant and was provided uncurated.

This clone was picked up a small number of times. Its antigen target is currently unknown. No much larger clone exists at a distance of one base, and base qualities are not known. Here the chain combines TRBV20-1 and TRBJ2-5; the D gene cannot be resolved reliably. The receptor comes from a woman in her thirties or forties with acute or convalescent COVID-19. The source material was peripheral blood. The CDR3 is CSASQVETQYF. In nucleotides, the sequence is TGCAGTGCTAGTCAGGTAGAGACCCAGTACTTC.